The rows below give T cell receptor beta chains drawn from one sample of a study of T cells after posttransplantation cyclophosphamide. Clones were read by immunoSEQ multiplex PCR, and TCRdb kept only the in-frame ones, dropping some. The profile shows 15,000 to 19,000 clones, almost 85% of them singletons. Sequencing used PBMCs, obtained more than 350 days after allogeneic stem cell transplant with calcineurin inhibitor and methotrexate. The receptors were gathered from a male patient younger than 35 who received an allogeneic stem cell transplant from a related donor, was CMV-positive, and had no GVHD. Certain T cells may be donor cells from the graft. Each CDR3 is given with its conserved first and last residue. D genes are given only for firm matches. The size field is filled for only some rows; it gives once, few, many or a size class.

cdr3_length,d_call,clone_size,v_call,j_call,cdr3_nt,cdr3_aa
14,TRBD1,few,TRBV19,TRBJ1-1,TGTGCCAGTAGCCAACAGGGGGCGGCCCCCCCGGCTTTCTTT,CASSQQGAAPPAFF
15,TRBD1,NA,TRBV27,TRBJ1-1,TGTGCCAGCAGATTAGGGGGCCTAACGAACACTGAAGCTTTCTTT,CASRLGGLTNTEAFF
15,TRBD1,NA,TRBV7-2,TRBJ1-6,TGTGCCAGCAGCCGTCCCGGGACAGGGGCCGCGGCCCTCCACTTT,CASSRPGTGAAALHF
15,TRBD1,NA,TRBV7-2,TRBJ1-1,TGTGCCAGCAGCGTACAACCTTCAGGGGGGAGTGAAGCTTTCTTT,CASSVQPSGGSEAFF
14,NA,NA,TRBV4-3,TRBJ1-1,TGCGCCAGCAGCCAAGATGCTAGCTTCACTGAAGCTTTCTTT,CASSQDASFTEAFF
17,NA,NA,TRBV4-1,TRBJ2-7,TGCGCCAGCAGCCAAGAAGAGAGTGCGGCCTATTTATTCGAGCAGTACTTC,CASSQEESAAYLFEQYF
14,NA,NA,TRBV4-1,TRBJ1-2,TGCGCCAGCAGCCAAGGAACAGTCGTAACTGGCTACACCTTC,CASSQGTVVTGYTF
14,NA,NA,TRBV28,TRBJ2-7,TGTGCCAGCAGAACATCCGGTCGGGAGTTCGAGCAGTACTTC,CASRTSGREFEQYF
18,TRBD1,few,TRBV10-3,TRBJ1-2,TGTGCCATCAGTGAGCCGCAAGGATCGGGACAGTGGCTCGGAGGCTACACCTTC,CAISEPQGSGQWLGGYTF
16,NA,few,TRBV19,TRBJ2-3,TGTGCCAGTTCTCGCCAGGGAGGCTCTTCCACAGATACGCAGTATTTT,CASSRQGGSSTDTQYF
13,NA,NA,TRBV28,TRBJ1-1,TGTGCCAGCAGTTTATTGCGGTACACTGAAGCTTTCTTT,CASSLLRYTEAFF
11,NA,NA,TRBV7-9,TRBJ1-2,TGTGCCAGCAGCCAGTCCGATGGCTACACCTTC,CASSQSDGYTF
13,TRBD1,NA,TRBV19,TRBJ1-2,TGTGCCAGTACTAGAGGGGGACAGTATGGCTACACCTTC,CASTRGGQYGYTF
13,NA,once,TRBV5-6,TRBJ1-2,TGTGCCAGCAGCTTGGAGGGGAACTATGGCTACACCTTC,CASSLEGNYGYTF
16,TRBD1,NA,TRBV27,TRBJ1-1,TGTGCCAGCAGTTTCGGGGACAGGGGAGGAAGGACTGAAGCTTTCTTT,CASSFGDRGGRTEAFF
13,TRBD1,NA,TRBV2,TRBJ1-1,TGTGCCAGCAGGCCTGACAGGGACACTGAAGCTTTCTTT,CASRPDRDTEAFF
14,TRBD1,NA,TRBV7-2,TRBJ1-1,TGTGCCACTAAACAGGGGGCGGTGAACACTGAAGCTTTCTTT,CATKQGAVNTEAFF
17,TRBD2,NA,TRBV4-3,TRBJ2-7,TGCGCCAGCAGCCAAGATGCATCGGGAGCGGGAGACTACGAGCAGTACTTC,CASSQDASGAGDYEQYF
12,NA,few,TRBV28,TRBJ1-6,TGTGCCAGCAGTTTAGGAGCTTCACCCCTCCACTTT,CASSLGASPLHF
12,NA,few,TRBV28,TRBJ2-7,TGTGCCAGCAGTTTAGTATCCTACGAGCAGTACTTC,CASSLVSYEQYF
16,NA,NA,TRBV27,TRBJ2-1,TGTGCCAGCAGTGCTCAGGGTCCCCCCTCCTACAATGAGCAGTTCTTC,CASSAQGPPSYNEQFF
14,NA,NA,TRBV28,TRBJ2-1,TGTGCCAGCAGTCACCAGGGGTCGGGCAATGAGCAGTTCTTC,CASSHQGSGNEQFF
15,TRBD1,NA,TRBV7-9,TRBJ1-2,TGTGCCAGCAGCTACCCGGGACAGACTAACTATGGCTACACCTTC,CASSYPGQTNYGYTF
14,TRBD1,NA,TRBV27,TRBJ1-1,TGTGCCAGCAGTTTCGCGACAGGGGCCAGTGAAGCTTTCTTT,CASSFATGASEAFF
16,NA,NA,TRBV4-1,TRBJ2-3,TGCGCCAGCCGATGGGACTTCTTCAGTAGCACAGATACGCAGTATTTT,CASRWDFFSSTDTQYF
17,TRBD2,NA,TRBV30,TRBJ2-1,TGTGCCTGCCCCGCGCGGAGGAGGCGGGAGGGTGGAAGTGAGCAGTTCTTC,CACPARRRREGGSEQFF
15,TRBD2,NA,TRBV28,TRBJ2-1,TGTGCCAGCAGTTTTGCTAGCGGGAGGGCCGGTGAGCAGTTCTTC,CASSFASGRAGEQFF
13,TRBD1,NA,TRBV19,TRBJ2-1,TGTGCCAGTAGTCTGACAGGGGTGGATGAGCAGTTCTTC,CASSLTGVDEQFF
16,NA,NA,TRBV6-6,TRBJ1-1,TGTGCCAGCAGTTCTGCCGGGAGAGGGATGAACACTGAAGCTTTCTTT,CASSSAGRGMNTEAFF
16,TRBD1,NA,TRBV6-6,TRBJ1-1,TGTGCCAGCCTTTATGAGACAGGGGGCAGGAACACTGAAGCTTTCTTT,CASLYETGGRNTEAFF
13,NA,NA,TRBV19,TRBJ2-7,TGTGCCAGTAGTCCTTACAGCTCCTACGAGCAGTACTTC,CASSPYSSYEQYF
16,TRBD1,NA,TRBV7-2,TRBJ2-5,TGTGCCAGCAGCGTCGGGACAGGGGGAGGGCAAGAGACCCAGTACTTC,CASSVGTGGGQETQYF
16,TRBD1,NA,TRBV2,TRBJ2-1,TGTGCCAGCAGTCCGACAGGGGGCTTTGGTATAGGTGAGCAGTTCTTC,CASSPTGGFGIGEQFF
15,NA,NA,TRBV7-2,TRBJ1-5,TGTGCCAGCAGCTTAGCTCCAGCGGTAGATCAGCCCCAGCATTTT,CASSLAPAVDQPQHF
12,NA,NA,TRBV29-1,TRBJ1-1,TGCAGCGTTGAAATTGAGGGTCCTGAAGCTTTCTTT,CSVEIEGPEAFF
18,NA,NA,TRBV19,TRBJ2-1,TGTGCCAGTAGTATTACCCCATACAGGGATAAGGGCCGGAGTGAGCAGTTCTTC,CASSITPYRDKGRSEQFF